One sample yielded the 21 T cell receptor beta chains listed below, sequenced in a study of blood T cell repertoires in COVID-19. Clones were read by immunoSEQ multiplex PCR, and TCRdb kept only the in-frame ones, dropping some. Altogether about 170,000 clones are present, around 83% being singletons, with the ten largest covering roughly 4%. The sequenced material came from PBMCs or T cells enriched from blood (not recorded which). The receptors stem from a woman in her fifties or sixties in a cohort exposed to, infected with or recovered from COVID-19 (not recorded which).

The chain has TRBV15 and TRBJ2-3; no clear D gene. Germline lookup yields CDR1 LNHNV and CDR2 YYDKDF (reference sequence). CDR3 length: 14 residues. Trimming stripped 4 bases from V and 4 bases from J, with 12 bases between. The CDR3 DNA is TGTGCCACCAGCACGCCGGCCCGGGCAGATACGCAGTATTTT. Its protein product is CATSTPARADTQYF. Full variable domain (rest looked up from reference TRBV15 and TRBJ2-3): DAMVIQNPRYQVTQFGKPVTLSCSQTLNHNVMYWYQQKSSQAPKLLFHYYDKDFNNEADTPDNFQSRRPNTSFCFLDIRSPGLGDTAMYLCATSTPARADTQYFGPGTRLTVL.

The V gene is TRBV6-5, the J gene TRBJ2-2, with a tentative D call TRBD1 (5 bases). Trimming took 8 bases from V and 4 from J, leaving 11 bases between them. The CDR3 spans 13 residues. Germline V gene sequence: CDR1 MNHEY, CDR2 SVGAGI. Here the CDR3 DNA reads TGTGCCAGCCGATTACAGGCCACCGGGGAGCTGTTTTTT. This codes for CASRLQATGELFF.

This sequence joins TRBV28 and TRBJ1-1; 7 bases line up with TRBD1. The CDR3 spans 13 residues. The junction had 5 bases not matched to a gene; V was cut back by 8 bases and J by 2 bases. Germline loops: CDR1 MDHEN, CDR2 SYDVKM. CDR3 loop: CASGQDYNTEAFF. CDR3 nucleotides: TGTGCCAGCGGACAGGATTATAACACTGAAGCTTTCTTT.

The gene calls are TRBV6-5 and TRBJ2-5, with 8 bases that match TRBD2. Germline CDR1 is MNHEY and CDR2 is SVGAGI. V trimming: 6 bases; J trimming: 5 bases; junction bases outside the gene matches: 5. The CDR3 has 13 residues. The CDR3, as DNA: TGTGCCAGCAGGTTAGCGGGAACCGAGACCCAGTACTTC. It is translated as CASRLAGTETQYF.

V gene TRBV19 combines with J gene TRBJ2-1, with TRBD2 matching over 8 bases. The trim removed 4 bases at V and 6 bases at J, leaving 5 bases unmatched. This CDR3 spans 14 amino acids. Germline V gene sequence: CDR1 LNHDA, CDR2 SQIVND (reference sequence). The CDR3 coding sequence is TGTGCCAGTAGTAGATCACTAGCGGCCAATGAGCAGTTCTTC. This translates into CASSRSLAANEQFF.

This chain uses TRBV18 with TRBJ1-5; D ambiguous. CDR1 is KGHSH and CDR2 is LQKENI in the germline V gene. CDR3 length equals 12 residues. Between the trimmed V and J ends, which lost 5 bases and 6 bases, there was a span of 8 bases. The CDR3 DNA is TGTGCCAGCTCAACGGGGAGTCAGCCCCAGCATTTT. Translating gives CASSTGSQPQHF.

The CDR3 spells CASSLVARTAAGELFF. CDR3 sequence (DNA): TGTGCCAGCAGCTTAGTAGCCAGGACAGCAGCCGGGGAGCTGTTTTTT. This sequence joins TRBV7-2 and TRBJ2-2, with D maybe TRBD1 (6 bases). Germline CDR1 SGHTA, CDR2 FQGNSA. The CDR3 sequence is 16 residues long. V was shortened by 1 base and J by 6 bases, with 15 bases between the two germline ends.

The genes are TRBV18 and TRBJ2-7; possibly TRBD1 for D (5 bases). Germline assignment: CDR1 KGHSH and CDR2 LQKENI. V shed 2 bases and J shed 3 bases, with 8 bases lying between them. CDR3 length: 13 residues. CDR3 region: CASSPTTVYEQYF. The CDR3 nucleotides are TGTGCCAGCTCACCAACGACAGTCTACGAGCAGTACTTC.

V gene TRBV5-6 combines with J gene TRBJ2-1, with 9 bases aligning to TRBD1. Germline loops: CDR1 SGHDT, CDR2 YYEEEE. Germline trimming cut 3 bases from V and 6 bases from J; bases unmatched to any gene: 7. The CDR3 runs 15 residues. The chain's CDR3 is CASSSGTGNLNEQFF. In DNA form, the CDR3 reads TGTGCCAGCAGCTCGGGGACAGGGAACCTCAATGAGCAGTTCTTC.

J is TRBJ1-1 and V is TRBV3-1 (or the pseudogene TRBV3-2), with a tentative D call TRBD1 (5 bases). The CDR3 spans 13 residues. Germline assignment: CDR1 LGHDT and CDR2 YNNKEL (reference sequence). V lost 0 bases, J lost 10 bases, and 12 bases lay in between. The CDR3 nucleotides are TGTGCCAGCAGCCAAGATTCGGCAGGGATAGCTTTCTTT. It codes for CASSQDSAGIAFF.

Turning to this clone: The same CDR3 also results from other DNA sequences found in this sample. J is TRBJ1-6 and V is TRBV6-5, with a tentative D call TRBD1 (5 bases). This CDR3 is built from 14 residues. CDR1 MNHEY and CDR2 SVGAGI come from the germline V gene. V lost 0 bases and J lost 7, with 7 bases in between. The CDR3, as DNA: TGTGCCAGCAGTTACTCTCGGGGGAATTCACCCCTCCACTTT. It yields the protein CASSYSRGNSPLHF.

CDR3 protein: CASSPPGQGNEQFF. CDR3 bases: TGTGCCAGTAGTCCCCCGGGACAGGGCAATGAGCAGTTCTTC. The chain carries TRBV19 and TRBJ2-1, with 9 bases matching TRBD1. The length of the CDR3 is 14 residues. J lost 6 bases, V lost 5 bases, and 5 bases had no gene match. CDR1 is LNHDA and CDR2 is SQIVND in the germline V gene (reference sequence).

The chain recombines TRBV28 with TRBJ2-3, with D possibly TRBD1 on 5 matching bases. V was cut by 5 bases and J by 4 bases, with 7 bases left in between. The CDR3 spans 12 residues. Germline assignment: CDR1 MDHEN and CDR2 SYDVKM. CDR3 in amino acids: CASSRGPDTQYF. The CDR3 nucleotides read TGTGCCAGCAGTAGGGGCCCAGATACGCAGTATTTT.

The chain has TRBV2 and TRBJ1-6, with 8 bases lining up with TRBD1. V trimming: 7 bases; J trimming: 6 bases; junction bases outside the gene matches: 5. This CDR3 comprises 14 residues. CDR1 is SNHLY and CDR2 is FYNNEI in the germline V gene. The CDR3 reads CASNGQGFNSPLHF. In DNA form, the CDR3 reads TGTGCCAGCAATGGACAGGGCTTTAATTCACCCCTCCACTTT. The variable domain in full, with the rest retrieved from reference TRBV2 and TRBJ1-6, is EPEVTQTPSHQVTQMGQEVILRCVPISNHLYFYWYRQILGQKVEFLVSFYNNEISEKSEIFDDQFSVERPDGSNFTLKIRSTKLEDSAMYFCASNGQGFNSPLHFGNGTRLTVT.

The chain combines TRBV6-5 with TRBJ2-7, with a tentative D call TRBD2 (6 bases). The CDR3 is 12 amino acids. The V gene's germline CDR1 is MNHEY and CDR2 SVGAGI. Trimming stripped 6 bases from V and 8 bases from J, with 14 bases between. The CDR3: CASRKTGVKQYF. The CDR3, as DNA: TGTGCCAGCAGAAAGACGGGAGTGAAGCAGTACTTC.

CDR3 nucleotides: TGTGCCAGCAGCTTAGTTGAGCAGGGGGCGACGAGAGACGAGGGCTACACCTTC. Its translation is CASSLVEQGATRDEGYTF. The V and J genes are TRBV7-9 and TRBJ1-2; 8 nucleotides agree with TRBD1. The CDR3 spans 18 residues. Unmatched junction bases numbered 18, after V lost 1 base and J lost 8 bases. Per germline, CDR1 SEHNR and CDR2 FQNEAQ (reference sequence).

This rearrangement joins TRBV6-5 to TRBJ2-1; a weak D match, TRBD2 (6 bases). V was shortened by 0 bases and J by 6 bases, with 15 bases between the two germline ends. CDR1 and CDR2 (germline): MNHEY, SVGAGI. The CDR3 totals 16 residues. CDR3 sequence reads: CASSYSKGTWGNEQFF. DNA for the CDR3: TGTGCCAGCAGTTACTCGAAAGGGACTTGGGGCAATGAGCAGTTCTTC.

J is TRBJ1-2 and V is TRBV19, with a tentative D call TRBD1 (6 bases). There are 18 residues in the CDR3. Germline CDR1 reads LNHDA; CDR2 reads SQIVND (reference sequence). V was clipped by 5 bases and J by 8 bases, with 30 bases between them. The CDR3 sequence: CASSPKGGGIQGLRGYTF. The DNA for the CDR3 is TGTGCCAGTAGTCCCAAGGGGGGGGGTATCCAAGGCCTCCGGGGCTACACCTTC. Full variable domain (outside the CDR3, taken from reference TRBV19 and TRBJ1-2): DGGITQSPKYLFRKEGQNVTLSCEQNLNHDAMYWYRQDPGQGLRLIYYSQIVNDFQKGDIAEGYSVSREKKESFPLTVTSAQKNPTAFYLCASSPKGGGIQGLRGYTFGSGTRLTVV.

The chain has TRBV7-2 and TRBJ2-3, with D unresolved. Trimming took 7 bases from V and 0 from J, leaving 14 bases between them. There are 15 residues in the CDR3. CDR1 SGHTA and CDR2 FQGNSA come from the germline V gene. CDR3 region: CASILFKPSTDTQYF. CDR3 coding DNA: TGTGCCAGCATCCTATTTAAACCTAGCACAGATACGCAGTATTTT.

The chain couples TRBV7-9 to TRBJ1-1; perhaps TRBD1 as D (6 bases). Germline CDR1 is SEHNR and CDR2 is FQNEAQ (reference sequence). The CDR3 extends over 17 amino acids. V was cut by 5 bases and J by 1 base, with 20 bases left in between. The CDR3: CASSPMNRGQSNTEAFF. The DNA for the CDR3 is TGTGCCAGCAGCCCCATGAATAGAGGACAGTCGAACACTGAAGCTTTCTTT.

Here the CDR3 reads CASRPTGGYSPLHF. For the CDR3, the DNA is TGTGCCAGCAGACCTACAGGGGGCTATTCACCCCTCCACTTT. The chain links TRBV27 to TRBJ1-6, with TRBD1 identical over 9 bases. Losses at the gene ends were 6 bases for V and 8 bases for J; bases not matched to a gene: 5. CDR3 size: 14 residues. The V gene's germline CDR1 is MNHEY and CDR2 SMNVEV (reference sequence).